The subject of this entry is one T cell receptor (beta chain). Its target is unknown. CDR3 length equals 13 residues. Germline-derived CDR1 and CDR2 are SGHTA and FQGNSA. V was pared by 4 bases and J by 9 bases, with 15 bases between. The sample is drawn from a study of T cell responses to AZD1222 COVID-19 vaccine. Study-level findings and limits: Only 5 to 7 individuals given AZD1222 were seropositive at baseline. Donor demographics were predominantly white British with a female majority; clonal diversity may be underestimated.

Data came from immunoSEQ multiplex PCR; TCRdb stores just in-frame clones and leaves some out. The data hold 95,000 to 150,000 clones, with about 91% observed a single time. The source is an adult in good health. The source material was peripheral blood, sampled on day 0 of AZD1222 vaccination. This rearrangement joins TRBV7-2 to TRBJ2-5, with D possibly matching TRBD2 (5 bases). CDR3 sequence reads: CASSSLGPGAQYF. For the CDR3, the DNA is TGTGCCAGCAGCTCCCTCGGCCCCGGGGCCCAGTACTTC.